These T cell receptor beta chains were read from a single sample in a study of blood T cell repertoires in COVID-19. TCRdb's copy holds only in-frame clones and misses some; the assay was immunoSEQ multiplex PCR. The repertoire includes over 85,000 clones, around four fifths of them detected once, and 9.8% sits in the top ten. Sequencing input: peripheral blood. The source is a man aged 55 to 70 with active or convalescent COVID-19. Each CDR3 is given with its conserved first and last residue.

>TRBJ1-2|TRBV19
CASSILSGYGYTF
>TRBJ2-5|TRBV13
CASSSGLAGGGETQYF
>TRBJ1-1|TRBV28
CASSLTDLNTEAFF
>TRBJ1-1|TRBV29-1
CSVVKTGWTEAFF
>TRBJ1-1|TRBV19
CASIGRTANTEAFF
>TRBJ2-5|TRBV5-4
CASSLTSGRARETQYF
>TRBJ2-2|TRBV7-9
CASSLAGTGAAGELFF
>TRBJ1-2|TRBV11-2
CADGEGYTF
>TRBJ1-3|TRBV28
CASTGQRAGNTIYF
>TRBJ2-7|TRBV29-1
CSVPSWAGTGEQYF
>TRBJ1-1|TRBV10-3
CAISESRQTEAFF
>TRBJ2-7|TRBV21-1
CASPKRATEYF
>TRBJ2-2|TRBV6-6
CASTPGDPTGELFF
>TRBJ2-1|TRBV4-1
CASSQDRTIQNEQFF
>TRBJ1-2|TRBV20-1
CSAESNYGYTF
>TRBJ2-5|TRBV21-1
CASSPRGQDRGQETQYF
>TRBJ2-7|TRBV14
CASSQAYEQYF
>TRBJ1-2|TRBV28
CASSAPGQGHYGYTF
>TRBJ1-5|TRBV2
CASSEYFDSAANQPQHF
>TRBJ2-3|TRBV3-1/TRBV3-2
CASSQEGGTQYF
>TRBJ2-1|TRBV27
CASSLGRSGRGHEQFF
>TRBJ2-3|TRBV6-2/TRBV6-3
CASSYLPAGSLDTQYF
>TRBJ2-3|TRBV21-1
CASSKEPERGSTDTQYF
>TRBJ2-5|TRBV19
CASSWGGTQYF
>TRBJ1-5|TRBV19
CASSYQGQGRNQPQHF
>TRBJ1-2|TRBV18
CASSPSQTGGYTF
>TRBJ2-1|TRBV9
CASSLSTSRLYNEQFF
>TRBJ1-1|TRBV28
CASSLVGRTEAFF
>TRBJ2-2|TRBV9
CASSPSTGVTGELFF
>TRBJ2-1|TRBV12-5
CASGALNEQFF
>TRBJ1-5|TRBV27
CASSGTARETQHF
>TRBJ2-2|TRBV19
CASSILAGLTGELFF
>TRBJ2-1|TRBV13
CASSPQGGRALSYNEQFF
>TRBJ2-3|TRBV7-9
CASSPGGRITDTQYF
>TRBJ2-1|TRBV29-1
CSVEALASGRVFNEQFF
>TRBJ2-1|TRBV13
CASSSGTSGYNEQFF
>TRBJ2-1|TRBV6-5
CASSSLGGQGHEQFF
>TRBJ1-2|TRBV14
CASSPLGGGNYGYTF
>TRBJ1-1|TRBV2
CASSVGQLLEAFF
>TRBJ2-1|TRBV11-2
CASSPSRGGLRGNEQFF
>TRBJ2-3|TRBV3-1/TRBV3-2
CASSQAGLRDTQYF
>TRBJ2-7|TRBV24-1
CATSGDRGHEQYF
>TRBJ2-4|TRBV9
CASSPNWAAKNIQYF
>TRBJ2-1|TRBV4-1
CASSQEGLAPYNEQFF
>TRBJ1-5|TRBV2
CASSSRTGRQPQHF
>TRBJ2-4|TRBV24-1
CATSEPARDIQYF
>TRBJ1-6|TRBV2
CASSGQATANSPLHF
>TRBJ1-1|TRBV3-1/TRBV3-2
CASSQRGQAFF
>TRBJ1-1|TRBV6-5
CASAGTGNTEAFF
>TRBJ2-1|TRBV15
CATSREGQGARGNEQFF
>TRBJ2-3|TRBV5-5
CASSAAGLAARTQYF
>TRBJ2-7|TRBV27
CASSLIGLAPYEQYF
>TRBJ2-1|TRBV9
CASTLPGQSSYNEQFF
>TRBJ2-1|TRBV4-1
CASSQESSGVNEQFF
>TRBJ1-2|TRBV7-2
CASSPLDREHYGYTF
>TRBJ2-3|TRBV5-1
CASSPPDSQTSTDTQYF